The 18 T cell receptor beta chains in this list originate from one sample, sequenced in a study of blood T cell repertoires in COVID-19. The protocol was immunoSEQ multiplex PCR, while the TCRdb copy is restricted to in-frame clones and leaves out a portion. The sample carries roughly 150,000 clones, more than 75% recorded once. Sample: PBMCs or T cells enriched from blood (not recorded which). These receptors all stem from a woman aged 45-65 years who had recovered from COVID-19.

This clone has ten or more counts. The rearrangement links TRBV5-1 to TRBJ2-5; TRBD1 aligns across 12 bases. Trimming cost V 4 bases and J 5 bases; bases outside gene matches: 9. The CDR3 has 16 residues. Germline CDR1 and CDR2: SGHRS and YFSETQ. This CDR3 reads CASSPLGTGGLETQYF. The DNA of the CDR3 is TGCGCCAGCAGCCCACTTGGGACAGGGGGCCTCGAGACCCAGTACTTC. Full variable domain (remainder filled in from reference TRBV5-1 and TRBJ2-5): KAGVTQTPRYLIKTRGQQVTLSCSPISGHRSVSWYQQTPGQGLQFLFEYFSETQRNKGNFPGRFSGRQFSNSRSEMNVSTLELGDSALYLCASSPLGTGGLETQYFGPGTRLLVL.

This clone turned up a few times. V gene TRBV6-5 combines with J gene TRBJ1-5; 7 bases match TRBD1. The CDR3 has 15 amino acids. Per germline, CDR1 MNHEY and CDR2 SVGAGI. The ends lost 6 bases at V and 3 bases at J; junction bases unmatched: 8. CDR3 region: CASRKDRLYNQPQHF. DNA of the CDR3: TGTGCCAGCAGGAAGGACAGGCTTTACAATCAGCCCCAGCATTTT.

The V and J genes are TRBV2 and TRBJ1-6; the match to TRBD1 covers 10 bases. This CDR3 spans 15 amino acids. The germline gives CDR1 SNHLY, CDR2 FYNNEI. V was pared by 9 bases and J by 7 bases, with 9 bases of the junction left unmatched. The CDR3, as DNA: TGTGCCAGTCTCCGTCGGGACAGGGGAAATTCACCCCTCCACTTT. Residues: CASLRRDRGNSPLHF.

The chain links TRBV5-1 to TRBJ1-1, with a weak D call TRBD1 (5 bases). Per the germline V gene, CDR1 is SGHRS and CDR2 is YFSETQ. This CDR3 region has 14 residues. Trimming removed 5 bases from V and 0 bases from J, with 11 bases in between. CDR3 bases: TGCGCCAGCAGTCAGGGCCCCATGAACACTGAAGCTTTCTTT. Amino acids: CASSQGPMNTEAFF. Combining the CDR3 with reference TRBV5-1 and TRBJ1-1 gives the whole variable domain KAGVTQTPRYLIKTRGQQVTLSCSPISGHRSVSWYQQTPGQGLQFLFEYFSETQRNKGNFPGRFSGRQFSNSRSEMNVSTLELGDSALYLCASSQGPMNTEAFFGQGTRLTVV.

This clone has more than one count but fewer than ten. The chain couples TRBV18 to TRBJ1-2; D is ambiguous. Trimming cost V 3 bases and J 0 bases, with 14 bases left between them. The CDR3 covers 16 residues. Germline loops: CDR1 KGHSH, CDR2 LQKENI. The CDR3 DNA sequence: TGTGCCAGCTCACCTAAGACGACACCGACTAACTATGGCTACACCTTC. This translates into CASSPKTTPTNYGYTF.

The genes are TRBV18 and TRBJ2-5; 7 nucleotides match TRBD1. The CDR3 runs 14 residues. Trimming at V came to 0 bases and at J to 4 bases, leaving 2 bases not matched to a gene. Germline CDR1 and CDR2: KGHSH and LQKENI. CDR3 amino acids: CASSPPNRGETQYF. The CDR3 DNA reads TGTGCCAGCTCACCACCGAACAGGGGAGAGACCCAGTACTTC.

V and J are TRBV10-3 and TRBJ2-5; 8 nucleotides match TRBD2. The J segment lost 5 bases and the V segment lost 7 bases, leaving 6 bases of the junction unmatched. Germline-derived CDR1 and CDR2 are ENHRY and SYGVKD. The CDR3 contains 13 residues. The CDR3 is CAIKAASGETQYF. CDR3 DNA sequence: TGTGCCATCAAGGCGGCTAGCGGGGAGACCCAGTACTTC.

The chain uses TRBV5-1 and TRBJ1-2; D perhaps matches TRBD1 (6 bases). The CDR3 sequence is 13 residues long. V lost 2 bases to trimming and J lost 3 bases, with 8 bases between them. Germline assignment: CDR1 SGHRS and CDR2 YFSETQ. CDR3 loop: CASSFSGDYGYTF. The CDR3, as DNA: TGCGCCAGCAGCTTCTCAGGGGACTATGGCTACACCTTC.

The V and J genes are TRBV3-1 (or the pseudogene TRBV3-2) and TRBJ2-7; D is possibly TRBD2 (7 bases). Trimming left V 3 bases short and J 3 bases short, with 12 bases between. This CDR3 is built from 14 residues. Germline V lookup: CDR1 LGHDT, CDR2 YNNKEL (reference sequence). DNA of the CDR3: TGTGCCAGCAGCCACGAGGGGGGGGACTACGAGCAGTACGTC. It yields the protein CASSHEGGDYEQYV.

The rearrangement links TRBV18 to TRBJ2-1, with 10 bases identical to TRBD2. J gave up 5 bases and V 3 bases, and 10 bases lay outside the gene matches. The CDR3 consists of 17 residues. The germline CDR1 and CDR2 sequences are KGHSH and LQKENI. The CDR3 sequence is CASSPVPLAGANNEQFF. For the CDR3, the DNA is TGTGCCAGCTCACCTGTTCCCCTAGCGGGGGCCAACAATGAGCAGTTCTTC.

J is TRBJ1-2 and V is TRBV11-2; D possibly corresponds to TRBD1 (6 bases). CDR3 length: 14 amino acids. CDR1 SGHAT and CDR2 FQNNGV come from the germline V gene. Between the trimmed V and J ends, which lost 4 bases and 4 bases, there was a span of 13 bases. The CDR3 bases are TGTGCCAGCAGCTCCTCAACAGGGACCTATGGCTACACCTTC. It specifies CASSSSTGTYGYTF.

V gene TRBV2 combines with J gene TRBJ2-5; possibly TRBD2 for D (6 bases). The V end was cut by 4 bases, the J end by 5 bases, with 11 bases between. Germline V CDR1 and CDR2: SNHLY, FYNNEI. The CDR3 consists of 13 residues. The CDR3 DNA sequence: TGTGCCAGCAGTGGGGGACTTTCGGAGACCCAGTACTTC. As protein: CASSGGLSETQYF.

CDR3 bases: TGTGCCACCAGCAGGGGTGGGGGACAGCCACCGAACACTGAAGCTTTCTTT. Protein: CATSRGGGQPPNTEAFF. The chain joins TRBV15 to TRBJ1-1; 7 positions match TRBD1. The CDR3 has 17 residues. The junction had 11 bases not matched to a gene; V was cut back by 3 bases and J by 1 base. Germline V CDR1 and CDR2: LNHNV, YYDKDF (reference sequence). Full variable domain (outside the CDR3, taken from reference TRBV15 and TRBJ1-1): DAMVIQNPRYQVTQFGKPVTLSCSQTLNHNVMYWYQQKSSQAPKLLFHYYDKDFNNEADTPDNFQSRRPNTSFCFLDIRSPGLGDTAMYLCATSRGGGQPPNTEAFFGQGTRLTVV.

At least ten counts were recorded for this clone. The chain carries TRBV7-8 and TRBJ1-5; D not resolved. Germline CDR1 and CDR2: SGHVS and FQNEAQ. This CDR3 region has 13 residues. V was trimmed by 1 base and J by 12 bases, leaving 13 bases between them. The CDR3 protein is CASSLGPAPGQHF. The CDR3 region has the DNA TGTGCCAGCAGCTTAGGCCCAGCCCCAGGCCAGCATTTT.

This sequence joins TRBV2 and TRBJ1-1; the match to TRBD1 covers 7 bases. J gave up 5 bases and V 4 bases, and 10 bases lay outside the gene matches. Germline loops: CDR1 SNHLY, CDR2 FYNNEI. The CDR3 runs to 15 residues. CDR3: CASSGLGGGRTEAFF. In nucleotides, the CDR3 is TGTGCCAGCAGTGGCTTAGGAGGGGGCCGTACTGAAGCTTTCTTT.

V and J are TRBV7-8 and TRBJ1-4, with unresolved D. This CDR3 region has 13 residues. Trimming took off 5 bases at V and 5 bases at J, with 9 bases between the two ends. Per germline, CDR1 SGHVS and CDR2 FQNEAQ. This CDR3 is CASSRAENEKLFF. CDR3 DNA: TGTGCCAGCAGCCGAGCCGAGAATGAAAAACTGTTTTTT.

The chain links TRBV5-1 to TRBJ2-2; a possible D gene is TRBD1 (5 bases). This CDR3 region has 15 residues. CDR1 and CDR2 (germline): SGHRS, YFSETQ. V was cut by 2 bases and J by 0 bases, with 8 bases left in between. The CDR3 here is CASSFGAANTGELFF. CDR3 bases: TGCGCCAGCAGCTTTGGGGCAGCGAACACCGGGGAGCTGTTTTTT.

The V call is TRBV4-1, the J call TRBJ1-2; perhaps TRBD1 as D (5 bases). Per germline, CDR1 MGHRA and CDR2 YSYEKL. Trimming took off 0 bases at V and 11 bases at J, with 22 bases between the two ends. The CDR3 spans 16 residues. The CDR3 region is CASSQDAQIWQGLYTF. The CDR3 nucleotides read TGCGCCAGCAGCCAAGACGCGCAAATATGGCAGGGCCTGTACACCTTC.